Presented here are 16 T cell receptor beta chains from one specimen sequenced in a study of T cell repertoires in cytomegalovirus infection. For these receptors, no antigen is known. TCRdb reprocessed the reads with MiXCR, giving one entry per CDR3 protein. The table shows roughly 570,000 distinct CDR3 sequences, with about 39% occurring only once. Sequenced material: cultured PBMCs, taken from culture after CMV antigen stimulation. The receptors here all came from a human donor in good health (CMV status not recorded). Some clones in this sample may be carry-over from other donors' samples.

V and J are TRBV10-3 and TRBJ2-7; D unresolved. Looked up from germline, CDR1 is ENHRY and CDR2 is SYGVKD. The CDR3 covers 13 residues. V lost 2 bases and J lost 3, with 8 bases in between. CDR3 amino acids: CAISEESVYEQYF. Written as DNA, the CDR3 is TGTGCCATCAGTGAGGAGTCCGTCTACGAGCAGTACTTC.

This clonotype was counted only a few times. This sequence joins TRBV19 and TRBJ2-3, with 12 bases that match TRBD2. Germline trimming cut 9 bases from V and 4 bases from J; bases unmatched to any gene: 11. The V gene's germline CDR1 is LNHDA and CDR2 SQIVND (reference sequence). The CDR3 totals 16 residues. Written as DNA, the CDR3 is TGTGCCAGCCTGTCGGCGGCTAGCGGGGGGGCAGATACGCAGTATTTT. Amino acid sequence: CASLSAASGGADTQYF.

This clonotype was observed a handful of times. The rearrangement uses TRBV7-2 and TRBJ2-3; 7 nucleotides match TRBD1. CDR1 and CDR2 (germline): SGHTA, FQGNSA. This CDR3 comprises 12 residues. V trimming: 1 base; J trimming: 14 bases; junction bases outside the gene matches: 6. CDR3 region: CASSLGDSRRYF. The CDR3 DNA sequence: TGTGCCAGCAGCTTAGGGGACAGCCGACGGTATTTT.

This rearrangement joins TRBV5-1 to TRBJ1-4; D remains ambiguous. The CDR3 loop spans 15 amino acids. Trimming cost V 1 base and J 0 bases, with 7 bases left between them. In germline, CDR1 is SGHRS, CDR2 YFSETQ. The CDR3: CASSLMGSTNEKLFF. As DNA, the CDR3 is TGCGCCAGCAGCTTGATGGGGTCAACTAATGAAAAACTGTTTTTT.

CDR3 DNA: TGTGCCAGCAGCCTTAGCGGGAGGGGTTACGAGCAGTACTTC. The encoded protein is CASSLSGRGYEQYF. The chain joins TRBV11-3 to TRBJ2-7, with 11 bases aligning to TRBD2. The CDR3 is 14 residues long. J was trimmed by 4 bases and V by 5 bases; bases with no gene match: 4. CDR1 is SGHNT, CDR2 YENEEA, per germline. Supplemented by reference TRBV11-3 and TRBJ2-7, the full variable domain reads EAGVVQSPRYKIIEKKQPVAFWCNPISGHNTLYWYLQNLGQGPELLIRYENEEAVDDSQLPKDRFSAERLKGVDSTLKIQPAELGDSAVYLCASSLSGRGYEQYFGPGTRLTVT.

This clonotype has only one observation. V gene TRBV7-9 combines with J gene TRBJ2-7; 10 nucleotides agree with TRBD1. CDR3 length: 17 amino acids. Germline-derived CDR1 and CDR2 are SEHNR and FQNEAQ (reference sequence). V shed 5 bases and J 5 bases; nucleotides not matched to a gene: 15. The CDR3 nucleotides read TGTGCCAGCAGCCCTCGGGGGGTGGGACAGGGGTCCCACGAGCAGTACTTC. Protein: CASSPRGVGQGSHEQYF.

The rearrangement links TRBV6-6 to TRBJ2-2; D ambiguous. Germline V gene sequence: CDR1 MNHNY, CDR2 SVGAGI (reference sequence). The CDR3 length is 13 residues. Trimming took off 6 bases at V and 4 bases at J, with 9 bases between the two ends. CDR3 sequence (DNA): TGTGCCAGCAGCTGGGCTGTCACCGGGGAGCTGTTTTTT. This gives the protein CASSWAVTGELFF.

This clonotype was found a few times. The chain uses TRBV6-2 or TRBV6-3 and TRBJ2-7; the D gene could be TRBD1 or TRBD2 (5 bases each). V was clipped by 3 bases and J by 5 bases, with 14 bases between them. Germline V lookup: CDR1 MNHEY, CDR2 SVGEGT. The CDR3 is 14 residues long. CDR3 sequence reads: CASSYGGVQNEQYF. CDR3 sequence (DNA): TGTGCCAGCAGTTATGGGGGAGTACAGAACGAGCAGTACTTC.

The V gene is TRBV5-4, the J gene TRBJ1-1; D is possibly TRBD1 (5 bases). Trimming cost V 4 bases and J 0 bases, with 10 bases left between them. In germline, CDR1 is SGHNT, CDR2 YYREEE (reference sequence). The CDR3 runs 14 residues. CDR3 DNA: TGTGCCAGCAGCCCGGGACCGGTGAACACTGAAGCTTTCTTT. This translates into CASSPGPVNTEAFF. Full variable domain (outside the CDR3, taken from reference TRBV5-4 and TRBJ1-1): ETGVTQSPTHLIKTRGQQVTLRCSSQSGHNTVSWYQQALGQGPQFIFQYYREEENGRGNFPPRFSGLQFPNYSSELNVNALELDDSALYLCASSPGPVNTEAFFGQGTRLTVV.

This clonotype was picked up a small number of times. The chain joins TRBV7-4 to TRBJ1-3; D may be TRBD1 (5 bases). Trimming removed 2 bases at V and 0 bases at J, with 20 bases between. CDR1 and CDR2 (germline): SGHVT, SQSDAQ. The CDR3 is made up of 19 amino acids. The CDR3 protein is CASSLSLGGAGPSGNTIYF. For the CDR3, the DNA is TGTGCCAGCAGCTTATCCCTCGGGGGAGCAGGGCCCTCTGGAAACACCATATATTTT.

In its sample, this clonotype was seen a few times. The chain employs TRBV7-6 and TRBJ1-2, with TRBD1 matching 7 bases. The CDR3 runs to 14 residues. Per germline, CDR1 SGHVS and CDR2 FNYEAQ. V gave up 5 bases and J gave up 6 bases; unmatched junction bases: 9. CDR3 loop: CASSPQEGADGYTF. CDR3 bases: TGTGCCAGCAGCCCCCAGGAGGGGGCGGATGGCTACACCTTC. The complete variable domain, with remaining parts taken from reference TRBV7-6 and TRBJ1-2, reads GAGVSQSPRYKVTKRGQDVALRCDPISGHVSLYWYRQALGQGPEFLTYFNYEAQQDKSGLPNDRFSAERPEGSISTLTIQRTEQRDSAMYRCASSPQEGADGYTFGSGTRLTVV.

This clonotype was seen a handful of times. The V call is TRBV28, the J call TRBJ1-2; D is unclear. Trimming removed 2 bases at V and 7 bases at J, with 17 bases between. CDR1 MDHEN and CDR2 SYDVKM come from the germline V gene. CDR3 size: 15 residues. The CDR3: CASSLPLGSEVGYTF. The CDR3 DNA follows: TGTGCCAGCAGTTTACCCTTGGGCAGCGAGGTTGGCTACACCTTC.

This clonotype was observed many times. This sequence joins TRBV7-2 and TRBJ1-1; TRBD1 might be the D (5 bases). V lost 9 bases and J lost 4, with 15 bases in between. CDR1 and CDR2 from the germline V gene are SGHTA and FQGNSA. The CDR3 extends over 13 amino acids. Here the CDR3 DNA reads TGTGCCAGTGGGGCGGGGGTTCGCACTGAAGCTTTCTTT. As protein: CASGAGVRTEAFF.

Only a few counts were recorded for this clonotype. This sequence joins TRBV27 and TRBJ1-2; 7 positions agree with TRBD1. The germline V gene has CDR1 MNHEY and CDR2 SMNVEV (reference sequence). After removal of 6 bases from V and 8 bases from J, the junction contained 9 bases not matched to a gene. The CDR3 consists of 13 residues. The CDR3 DNA follows: TGTGCCAGCAGACAAGACAGGGCGGGGGGCTACACCTTC. It yields the protein CASRQDRAGGYTF.

This clonotype was recorded a few times. The CDR3, as DNA: TGTGCCAGCAGTGCACTTTCTGGAAACACCATATATTTT. Its protein is CASSALSGNTIYF. This chain connects TRBV6-1 to TRBJ1-3; D ambiguous. The V and J ends lost 4 bases and 1 base respectively, with 5 bases between them. The CDR3 is made up of 13 amino acids. Germline CDR1 and CDR2: MNHNS and SASEGT.

The chain has TRBV20-1 and TRBJ2-3; TRBD2 matches 8 bases. With V trimmed by 1 base and J by 2 bases, 5 bases remained unmatched. The CDR3 loop spans 15 amino acids. The germline V gene has CDR1 DFQATT and CDR2 SNEGSKA (reference sequence). CDR3 nucleotide sequence: TGCAGTGCTAGAGTGGTAGCGGGGTCCACAGATACGCAGTATTTT. Translating it yields CSARVVAGSTDTQYF.